These T cell receptor beta chains were read from a single sample in a study of blood T cell repertoires in COVID-19. Clones were read by immunoSEQ multiplex PCR, and TCRdb kept only the in-frame ones, dropping some. This table holds 250,000 to 300,000 clones, around nine tenths found once. The specimen sequenced was peripheral blood. The receptors derive from a man in his fifties with acute or convalescent COVID-19. Both conserved end residues are part of each CDR3. Fields, in order: D gene, clone size, J gene, V gene, CDR3 DNA, CDR3 protein. A D gene is named only where the DNA matches it firmly. Clone size appears in some rows only: once, few, many, or a class for an expanded clone.

D: NA
size: NA
J: TRBJ1-1
V: TRBV12-3/TRBV12-4
DNA: TGTGCCAGCAGTTTGCAGTTGAACACTGAAGCTTTCTTT
CDR3: CASSLQLNTEAFF

D: NA
size: once
J: TRBJ1-2
V: TRBV4-1
DNA: TGCGCCAGCAGCCAAGATACCCCGACAGTCTATGGCTACACCTTC
CDR3: CASSQDTPTVYGYTF

D: NA
size: NA
J: TRBJ2-2
V: TRBV29-1
DNA: TGCAGCGTTGAGGGACAGAACACCGGGGAGCTGTTTTTT
CDR3: CSVEGQNTGELFF

D: NA
size: NA
J: TRBJ1-3
V: TRBV6-6
DNA: TGTGCCAGCAGCCACCTTAACCAGGCAAACACCATATATTTT
CDR3: CASSHLNQANTIYF

D: NA
size: few
J: TRBJ2-1
V: TRBV30
DNA: TGTGCCTGGAGTATGGGGGCCCCCTACAATGAGCAGTTCTTC
CDR3: CAWSMGAPYNEQFF

D: TRBD1
size: once
J: TRBJ1-4
V: TRBV3-1/TRBV3-2
DNA: TGTGCCAGCAGCCTGGGCGGGACAGGGGGAAGTATCGGCGAAAAACTGTTTTTT
CDR3: CASSLGGTGGSIGEKLFF

D: NA
size: NA
J: TRBJ1-1
V: TRBV25-1
DNA: TGTGCCAGCAGTGAGGGCTCAAGAGGGGCTTTCTTT
CDR3: CASSEGSRGAFF

D: NA
size: NA
J: TRBJ1-5
V: TRBV2
DNA: TGTGCCAGCAGCGAGGGACTGAGCAATCAGCCCCAGCATTTT
CDR3: CASSEGLSNQPQHF

D: NA
size: NA
J: TRBJ1-2
V: TRBV5-1
DNA: TGCGCCAGCAGCTTGCCGGGGGGCTATGGCTACACCTTC
CDR3: CASSLPGGYGYTF

D: NA
size: NA
J: TRBJ1-2
V: TRBV5-4
DNA: TGTGCCAGCAGCCCTATTTTGGGGGGCTATGGCTACACCTTC
CDR3: CASSPILGGYGYTF

D: TRBD1
size: NA
J: TRBJ1-2
V: TRBV30
DNA: TGTGCCTGGACATTGCTACAGGGGATGTATGGCTACACCTTC
CDR3: CAWTLLQGMYGYTF